This T cell receptor (beta chain) originates from a study of T cell clonotyping in hematopoietic cell transplantation (dated by TCRdb to about 2021). General notes on the study: A total of 120 to 150 blood samples were collected in the study from some 37 consecutive transplant recipients and their related donors. Patients were recruited between 2015 and 2017 and followed until late 2020 or death.

Broad study findings and their caveats: Sample size was limited, and cells were not sorted, so CD4 and CD8 repertoire contributions could not be separated. Recipient TCR diversity fell after transplant, with pathologically expanded clonotypes rising progressively from day 30 to day 180. Recipient repertoires showed only a small fraction of overlap with donor repertoires, and over 97% appeared de novo at the given depth. Broader posttransplant TCR repertoire diversity was predicted by donor and pretransplant recipient Inverse Simpson Index values.

The immunoSEQ assay, a bias-controlled multiplex PCR with V- and J-specific primers, was used to amplify TCR beta CDR3 regions from genomic DNA. In a second PCR step, a proprietary barcode and Illumina adapter sequences were attached to the CDR3 amplicons. An Illumina MiSeq instrument was used for sequencing of the CDR3 libraries. Concerning the study's data processing: Export and quality control were handled in immunoSEQ Analyzer 3.0, while downstream analyses relied on R Bioconductor and Immunarch. Only productive rearrangements within the normalized downsampled data set were used in the calculation of repertoire metrics. In the normalized cohort, a clonotype counted as pathologically expanded if the clonotype was larger than 5 templates. Repertoire diversity was measured with the Inverse Simpson Index. CMV-specificity analyses were carried out on the non-normalized data set to capture all clonotypes. As stored in TCRdb, this immuneACCESS dataset retains in-frame rearrangements with V and J assigned. A fraction of the clones does not appear; measured against another copy, unresolved V genes explain less than half of the discrepancy, and the remainder lacks a known reason. V and J calls and clone size are those listed in that table; D and trimming were worked out from the DNA. Counted in this sample were roughly 42,000 clones; roughly 92% of them appeared once. The ten largest clonotypes hold around 0.81% of the sample.

Notes on this clone: Which antigen it targets is not known. Base qualities were left out, and no much larger clone turns up one base away.

Blood samples for TCR beta sequencing were given by related transplant donors. Nuclei Lysis Solution was used to extract genomic DNA from fresh or cryopreserved unfractionated peripheral blood mononuclear cells. This clonotype originated in a woman between 45 and 60 years old in good health. Some clones in this sample may be carry-over from other donors' samples. The material sequenced was peripheral blood mononuclear cells.

Read as DNA, the sequence is TGTGCCACCAGCAGTGGACTAGCGGGGGCCTACGAGCAGTACTTC. It is translated as CATSSGLAGAYEQYF. The chain is encoded by TRBV15 joined to TRBJ2-7; 13 bases in the middle match TRBD2. The CDR3 runs 15 amino acids, cysteine and phenylalanine included. Only the CDR3 portion is preserved as DNA: 45 bases, with reading frame beginning at the first base. V has 3 bases trimmed and J has 2 bases trimmed; junction bases matching no gene number 1. Based on the germline V gene (reference sequence), the CDR1 and CDR2 sequences are LNHNV and YYDKDF.